This note documents a single T cell receptor beta chain sequence. Its target is unknown. This entry belongs to a study of identical twins. General observations from the study: Cord blood beta clonotypes present at high abundance carried fewer insertions; no such pattern appeared in memory repertoires.

The CDR3 consists of 19 residues. The V gene's germline CDR1 is SQVTM and CDR2 ANQGSEA. J was trimmed by 0 bases and V by 7 bases; bases with no gene match: 13. TCRdb ran MiXCR on the 5' RACE reads and lists one entry per CDR3 protein. In the table there are 250,000 to 300,000 distinct CDR3 sequences, over 8.5% of which are singletons. This sample was also put to use in a study of yellow fever vaccine responses in identical twins.

This sequence joins TRBV29-1 and TRBJ2-1; TRBD2 aligns across 15 bases. The sample taken for sequencing was CD8+ T cells sorted from blood. The receptor was isolated from a woman between 18 and 29 years old in good health. CDR3: CSAFGLAGGQGNSYNEQFF. The CDR3 DNA sequence: TGCAGCGCCTTCGGACTAGCGGGAGGGCAGGGGAACTCCTACAATGAGCAGTTCTTC.